The 14 T cell receptor beta chains below all came from one sample that was sequenced in a study of response to subunit inactivated influenza vaccine. TCRdb analysed the RT-PCR reads with MiXCR anew, one entry per CDR3 protein. The sample consists of around 650,000 distinct CDR3 sequences, around a sixth of them appearing once. Here the sequenced sample was PBMCs from blood, taken 11 to 12 days after vaccination. These receptors all come from a man aged 50 to 59 who received an inactivated influenza vaccine.

The genes are TRBV6-5 and TRBJ2-4; D gene ambiguous. The length of the CDR3 is 15 residues. Germline-derived CDR1 and CDR2 are MNHEY and SVGAGI. V was pared by 0 bases and J by 2 bases, with 8 bases between. In DNA, the CDR3 is TGTGCCAGCAGTTACTCATGGTCGTCCAAAAACATTCAGTACTTC. Its translation: CASSYSWSSKNIQYF.

This sequence joins TRBV14 and TRBJ2-7; D is possibly TRBD1 (5 bases). There are 15 residues in the CDR3. The ends were cut back, 0 bases at V and 3 bases at J, with 12 bases in the middle. Per the germline V gene, CDR1 is SGHDN and CDR2 is FVKESK. In DNA form, the CDR3 reads TGTGCCAGCAGCCAAGATATGGGGCGACACTACGAGCAGTACTTC. Its protein is CASSQDMGRHYEQYF.

This chain joins TRBV2 and TRBJ2-2; no clear D. The V gene lost 5 bases and the J gene lost 4 bases, with 11 bases spanning the gap. This CDR3 comprises 14 residues. Germline assignment: CDR1 SNHLY and CDR2 FYNNEI. CDR3 sequence reads: CASSMTASTGELFF. The CDR3 DNA follows: TGTGCCAGCAGTATGACTGCAAGCACCGGGGAGCTGTTTTTT. Full variable domain (outside the CDR3, taken from reference TRBV2 and TRBJ2-2): EPEVTQTPSHQVTQMGQEVILRCVPISNHLYFYWYRQILGQKVEFLVSFYNNEISEKSEIFDDQFSVERPDGSNFTLKIRSTKLEDSAMYFCASSMTASTGELFFGEGSRLTVL.

This rearrangement joins TRBV29-1 to TRBJ2-2; D gene uncertain. Germline V gene lookup returns CDR1 SQVTM and CDR2 ANQGSEA. This CDR3 comprises 12 residues. V dropped 4 bases and J dropped 8 bases, with 11 bases sitting between them. The CDR3 spells CSVAKGQGELFF. CDR3 nucleotide sequence: TGCAGCGTTGCTAAGGGTCAAGGGGAGCTGTTTTTT.

The chain links TRBV6-1 to TRBJ1-5, with D perhaps TRBD1 (5 bases). This CDR3 is 14 amino acids long. Deletions cut 4 bases from V and 7 bases from J, with 14 bases between. In germline, CDR1 is MNHNS, CDR2 SASEGT. The DNA for the CDR3 is TGTGCCAGCAGTGGGGGGGGGTCCCGGCAGCCCCAGCATTTT. Encoded protein: CASSGGGSRQPQHF.

This clonotype was observed at least ten times. The gene calls are TRBV19 and TRBJ1-2; D is ambiguous. Germline V gene sequence: CDR1 LNHDA, CDR2 SQIVND (reference sequence). There are 13 residues in the CDR3. V was pared by 5 bases and J by 2 bases, with 9 bases between. The DNA for the CDR3 is TGTGCCAGTAGTCCCCTTGGCAACTATGGCTACACCTTC. Protein product: CASSPLGNYGYTF.

CDR3 nucleotide sequence: TGTGCCAGCAGTGAAAGGCTAGCGAGGAATGATGGTGAGCAGTTCTTC. Its translation: CASSERLARNDGEQFF. The chain employs TRBV2 and TRBJ2-1; TRBD2 might be the D (6 bases). The V end was cut by 2 bases, the J end by 9 bases, with 20 bases between. This CDR3 has 16 amino acids. CDR1 is SNHLY, CDR2 FYNNEI, per germline.

This rearrangement joins TRBV6-2 or TRBV6-3 to TRBJ2-2, with D uncertain. The V gene's germline CDR1 is MNHEY and CDR2 SVGEGT. The CDR3 is 13 amino acids. Trimming shortened V by 7 bases and J by 4 bases, and 10 bases separated the two germline ends. The CDR3 reads CASNPFVTGELFF. CDR3 in DNA: TGTGCCAGCAATCCTTTCGTCACCGGGGAGCTGTTTTTT.

This rearrangement joins TRBV4-1 to TRBJ2-5; possible D gene TRBD2, 5 bases. The germline V gene has CDR1 MGHRA and CDR2 YSYEKL. V lost 1 base and J lost 4, with 19 bases in between. CDR3 length equals 17 residues. Here the CDR3 DNA reads TGCGCCAGCAGCCAAGTATGGCCCGTGGGAGAGCTAGAGACCCAGTACTTC. This encodes CASSQVWPVGELETQYF.

This clonotype has a handful of counts. The chain couples TRBV7-9 to TRBJ2-5; 11 positions match TRBD2. V lost 6 bases to trimming and J lost 4 bases; unmatched junction nucleotides: 13. Germline assignment: CDR1 SEHNR and CDR2 FQNEAQ (reference sequence). This CDR3 spans 17 amino acids. CDR3 DNA: TGTGCCAGCAGGTCCTTTCACACTAGCGGGGGAAGAGAGACCCAGTACTTC. Its translation is CASRSFHTSGGRETQYF. Looking up the rest from reference TRBV7-9 and TRBJ2-5 gives the full variable domain: DTGVSQNPRHKITKRGQNVTFRCDPISEHNRLYWYRQTLGQGPEFLTYFQNEAQLEKSRLLSDRFSAERPKGSFSTLEIQRTEQGDSAMYLCASRSFHTSGGRETQYFGPGTRLLVL.

This clonotype was observed a handful of times. The chain carries TRBV29-1 and TRBJ1-1; no clear D gene. Between the trimmed V and J ends, which lost 4 bases and 4 bases, there was a span of 7 bases. The CDR3 sequence is 11 residues long. The germline V gene has CDR1 SQVTM and CDR2 ANQGSEA. CDR3 in amino acids: CSVVGITEAFF. As DNA, the CDR3 is TGCAGCGTTGTGGGCATCACTGAAGCTTTCTTT.

The rearrangement joins TRBV29-1 to TRBJ2-5; 11 positions agree with TRBD1. This CDR3 is built from 14 residues. Germline CDR1 is SQVTM and CDR2 is ANQGSEA. Unmatched junction bases numbered 9, after V lost 8 bases and J lost 4 bases. CDR3 coding DNA: TGCAGCTCTTCGTGGACAGGGGGCCGAGAGACCCAGTACTTC. Protein product: CSSSWTGGRETQYF.

This clonotype has a single count. J is TRBJ2-1 and V is TRBV21-1; TRBD2 reflects the table's D call only, with no check against the DNA. TRBV21-1 constitutes a pseudogene. The CDR3 extends over 17 amino acids. The chain's CDR3 is CASSKGRYTRSYNEQFF. CDR3 coding DNA: TGTGCCAGCAGCAAAGGGAGGTATACTCGCTCCTACAATGAGCAGTTCTTC.

This clonotype was counted a few times. This rearrangement joins TRBV14 to TRBJ1-1; no firm D call. The CDR3 covers 14 residues. V was cut by 1 base and J by 4 bases, with 10 bases left in between. CDR1 and CDR2 (germline): SGHDN, FVKESK. This CDR3 is CASSQAWRGTEAFF. The CDR3 DNA is TGTGCCAGCAGCCAAGCCTGGCGGGGCACTGAAGCTTTCTTT.